These 13 T cell receptor beta chains were all obtained from the same sample, sequenced in a study of shared clonotypes between healthy human individuals. Naive CD8 isolation took CD45RO-negative cells positively selected for CCR7 and excluded terminally differentiated effector memory CD45RA+ cells. Here immunoSEQ multiplex PCR was the method, and the copy in TCRdb shows in-frame clones only, minus some. This table has 1.5 million to 2.5 million clones, about 95% appearing once. The sequenced material came from naive CD8+ T cells sorted from blood. These receptors originate from a young man in good health.

This rearrangement joins TRBV5-1 to TRBJ2-3; 8 nucleotides align to TRBD2. The germline V gene encodes CDR1 SGHRS and CDR2 YFSETQ. There are 15 residues in the CDR3. V lost 3 bases, J lost 2 bases, and 5 bases stayed unmatched. In DNA, the CDR3 is TGCGCCAGCAGCTCACTAGCGGAGACCACAGATACGCAGTATTTT. This gives the protein CASSSLAETTDTQYF.

The rearrangement links TRBV28 to TRBJ2-7; 8 bases align to TRBD1. With 3 bases clipped from V and 2 bases from J, the junction kept 6 bases outside the gene matches. Looked up from germline, CDR1 is MDHEN and CDR2 is SYDVKM. CDR3 size: 15 residues. The CDR3 sequence is CASSFRTGTPYEQYF. The DNA of the CDR3 is TGTGCCAGCAGTTTCAGGACAGGGACGCCCTACGAGCAGTACTTC. The complete variable domain, with remaining parts taken from reference TRBV28 and TRBJ2-7, reads DVKVTQSSRYLVKRTGEKVFLECVQDMDHENMFWYRQDPGLGLRLIYFSYDVKMKEKGDIPEGYSVSREKKERFSLILESASTNQTSMYLCASSFRTGTPYEQYFGPGTRLTVT.

The sample holds a few counts of this clone. V is TRBV9 and J is TRBJ1-6; D gene uncertain. Germline CDR1 and CDR2: SGDLS and YYNGEE. CDR3 length: 14 residues. Trimming removed 3 bases at V and 0 bases at J, with 4 bases between. The CDR3 loop is CASSAGSYNSPLHF. CDR3 in DNA: TGTGCCAGCAGCGCGGGCTCCTATAATTCACCCCTCCACTTT. Combining the CDR3 with reference TRBV9 and TRBJ1-6 gives the whole variable domain DSGVTQTPKHLITATGQRVTLRCSPRSGDLSVYWYQQSLDQGLQFLIQYYNGEERAKGNILERFSAQQFPDLHSELNLSSLELGDSALYFCASSAGSYNSPLHFGNGTRLTVT.

The chain has TRBV14 and TRBJ2-7; D not resolved. Per germline, CDR1 SGHDN and CDR2 FVKESK. Deletions cut 6 bases from V and 2 bases from J, with 14 bases between. The CDR3 has 14 amino acids. The CDR3 is CASSHPGSPYEQYF. The DNA of the CDR3 is TGTGCCAGCAGTCACCCCGGGTCCCCCTACGAGCAGTACTTC. Using reference TRBV14 and TRBJ2-7 for the parts outside the CDR3, the full variable domain is EAGVTQFPSHSVIEKGQTVTLRCDPISGHDNLYWYRRVMGKEIKFLLHFVKESKQDESGMPNNRFLAERTGGTYSTLKVQPAELEDSGVYFCASSHPGSPYEQYFGPGTRLTVT.

V usage is TRBV11-2 and J usage is TRBJ2-7; D is ambiguous. The CDR3 runs to 14 residues. The V end lost 1 base, the J end lost 2 bases, and 9 bases lay between the germline ends. Germline V gives CDR1 SGHAT, CDR2 FQNNGV. As DNA, the CDR3 is TGTGCCAGCAGCTTAGCTACGAAAACCTACGAGCAGTACTTC. Encoded protein: CASSLATKTYEQYF.

This clone was observed once. The chain joins TRBV27 to TRBJ2-7; 7 nucleotides match TRBD2. V dropped 5 bases and J dropped 4; count of bases not matched to a gene: 8. CDR3 length equals 14 residues. Germline-derived CDR1 and CDR2 are MNHEY and SMNVEV (reference sequence). The CDR3 protein is CASSSGMGQYEQYF. Written as DNA, the CDR3 is TGTGCCAGCAGTAGCGGGATGGGTCAGTACGAGCAGTACTTC.

This chain links TRBV6-5 with TRBJ1-1; D unresolved. CDR1 is MNHEY, CDR2 SVGAGI, per germline. Trimming stripped 0 bases from V and 3 bases from J, with 11 bases between. The CDR3 is 15 amino acids. This CDR3 is CASSYSWEVDTEAFF. The CDR3 nucleotides are TGTGCCAGCAGTTACTCTTGGGAAGTGGACACTGAAGCTTTCTTT.

The chain links TRBV30 to TRBJ2-3; TRBD1 agrees at 7 bases. Germline CDR1 is GTSNPN and CDR2 is SVGIG (reference sequence). With V trimmed by 0 bases and J by 3 bases, 3 bases remained unmatched. There are 14 residues in the CDR3. CDR3: CAWSVLGQTDTQYF. CDR3 coding DNA: TGTGCCTGGAGTGTATTGGGACAGACAGATACGCAGTATTTT. The whole variable domain, remainder taken from reference TRBV30 and TRBJ2-3, is SQTIHQWPATLVQPVGSPLSLECTVEGTSNPNLYWYRQAAGRGLQLLFYSVGIGQISSEVPQNLSASRPQDRQFILSSKKLLLSDSGFYLCAWSVLGQTDTQYFGPGTRLTVL.

The rearrangement joins TRBV5-7 to TRBJ1-2; D is ambiguous. TRBV5-7 is reported as an ORF; its role is uncertain. The germline V and J ends were trimmed by 4 bases and 2 bases, with 9 bases remaining between them. CDR3 size: 13 residues. The CDR3 bases are TGTGCCAGCAGCCCGGACGGAAACTATGGCTACACCTTC. It codes for CASSPDGNYGYTF.

The CDR3 DNA reads as TGTGCCAGCAGCTTACGACTAGTCCCCACAGATACGCAGTATTTT. It encodes CASSLRLVPTDTQYF. V gene TRBV11-2 combines with J gene TRBJ2-3, with D possibly TRBD2 on 6 matching bases. CDR1 is SGHAT and CDR2 is FQNNGV in the germline V gene. The CDR3 length is 15 residues. V gave up 2 bases and J gave up 2 bases, with 11 bases separating them.

The V call is TRBV27, the J call TRBJ2-1; TRBD2 agrees at 8 bases. CDR1 MNHEY and CDR2 SMNVEV come from the germline V gene (reference sequence). The CDR3 is made up of 15 amino acids. With V trimmed by 7 bases and J by 0 bases, 5 bases remained unmatched. CDR3 DNA sequence: TGTGCCAGCAAGGCGGGGGGTCCCTCCTACAATGAGCAGTTCTTC. Amino acid sequence: CASKAGGPSYNEQFF.

Regarding this clone: Additional DNA sequences in this sample encode the identical CDR3. The CDR3 DNA sequence: TGTGCCAGCAGCTTTGGGGGTTCCTACGAGCAGTACTTC. Translated, it gives CASSFGGSYEQYF. The J gene is TRBJ2-7, the V gene TRBV5-6; D tentatively fits TRBD1 or TRBD2 (5 bases each). V lost 2 bases to trimming and J lost 1 base, with 7 bases between them. The CDR3 extends over 13 amino acids. In germline, CDR1 is SGHDT, CDR2 YYEEEE.

The chain uses TRBV18 and TRBJ2-7, with D unclear. Germline CDR1 reads KGHSH; CDR2 reads LQKENI. Trimming removed 2 bases at V and 3 bases at J, with 8 bases between. The CDR3 has 13 residues. CDR3 protein: CASSPEFGYEQYF. CDR3 bases: TGTGCCAGCTCACCAGAATTTGGCTACGAGCAGTACTTC.